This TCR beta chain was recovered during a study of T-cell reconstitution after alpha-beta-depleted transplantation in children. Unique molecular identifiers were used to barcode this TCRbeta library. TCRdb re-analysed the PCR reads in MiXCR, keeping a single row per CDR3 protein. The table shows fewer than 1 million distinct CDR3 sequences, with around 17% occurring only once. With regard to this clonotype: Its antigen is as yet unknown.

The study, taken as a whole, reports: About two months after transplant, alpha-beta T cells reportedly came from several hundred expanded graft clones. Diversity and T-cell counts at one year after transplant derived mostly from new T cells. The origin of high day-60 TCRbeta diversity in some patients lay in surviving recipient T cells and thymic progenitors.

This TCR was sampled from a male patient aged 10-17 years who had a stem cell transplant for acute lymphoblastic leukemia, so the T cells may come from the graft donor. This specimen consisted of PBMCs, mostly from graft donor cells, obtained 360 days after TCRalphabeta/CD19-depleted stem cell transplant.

CDR3 nucleotides: TGTGCAACCGGGACACAAACCCTGAACACTGAAGCTTTCTTT. The encoded protein is CATGTQTLNTEAFF. The chain carries TRBV19 and TRBJ1-1; TRBD1 is a possible D gene (6 bases). The CDR3 covers 14 residues. Germline CDR1 LNHDA, CDR2 SQIVND (reference sequence).